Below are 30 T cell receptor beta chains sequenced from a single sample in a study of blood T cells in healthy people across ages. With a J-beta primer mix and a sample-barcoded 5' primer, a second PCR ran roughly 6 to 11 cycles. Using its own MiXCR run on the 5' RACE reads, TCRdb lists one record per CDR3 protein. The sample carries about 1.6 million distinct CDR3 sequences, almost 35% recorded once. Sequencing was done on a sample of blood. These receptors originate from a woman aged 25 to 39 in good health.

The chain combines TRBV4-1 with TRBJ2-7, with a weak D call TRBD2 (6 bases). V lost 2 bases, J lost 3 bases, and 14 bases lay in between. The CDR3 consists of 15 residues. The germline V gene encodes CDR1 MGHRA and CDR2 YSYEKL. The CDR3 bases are TGCGCCAGCAGCCAACTTCTCCAGGGACTCTACGAGCAGTACTTC. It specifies CASSQLLQGLYEQYF.

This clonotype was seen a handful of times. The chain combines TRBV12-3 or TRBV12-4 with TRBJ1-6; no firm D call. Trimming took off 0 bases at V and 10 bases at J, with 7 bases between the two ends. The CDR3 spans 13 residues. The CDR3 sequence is CASSLAGGSPLHF. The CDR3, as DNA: TGTGCCAGCAGTTTAGCGGGCGGATCACCCCTCCACTTT.

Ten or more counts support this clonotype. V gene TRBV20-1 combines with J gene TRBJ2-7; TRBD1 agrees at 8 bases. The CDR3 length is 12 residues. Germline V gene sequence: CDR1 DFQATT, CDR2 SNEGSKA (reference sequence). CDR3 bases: TGCAGCGCTCTGGGACAGGCCTACGAGCAGTACTTC. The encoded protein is CSALGQAYEQYF.

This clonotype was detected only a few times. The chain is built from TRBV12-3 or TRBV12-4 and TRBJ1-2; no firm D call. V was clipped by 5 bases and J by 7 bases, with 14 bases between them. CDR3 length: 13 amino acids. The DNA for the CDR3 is TGTGCCAGCAGTCCCTGGGCCTCAGGTGGCTACACCTTC. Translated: CASSPWASGGYTF.

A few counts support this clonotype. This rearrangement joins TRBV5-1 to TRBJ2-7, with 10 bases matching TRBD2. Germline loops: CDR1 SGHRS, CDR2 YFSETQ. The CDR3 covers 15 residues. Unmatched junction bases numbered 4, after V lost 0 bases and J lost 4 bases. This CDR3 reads CASSLASGSTYEQYF. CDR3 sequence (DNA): TGCGCCAGCAGCTTGGCTAGCGGGAGTACTTACGAGCAGTACTTC.

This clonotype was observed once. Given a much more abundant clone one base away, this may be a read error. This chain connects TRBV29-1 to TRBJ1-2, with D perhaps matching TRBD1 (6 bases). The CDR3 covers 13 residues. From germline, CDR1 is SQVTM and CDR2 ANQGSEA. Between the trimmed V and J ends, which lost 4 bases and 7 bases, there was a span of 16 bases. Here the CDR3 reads CSVGGGKDCGYTF. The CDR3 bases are TGCAGCGTTGGAGGGGGAAAAGACTGTGGCTACACCTTC.

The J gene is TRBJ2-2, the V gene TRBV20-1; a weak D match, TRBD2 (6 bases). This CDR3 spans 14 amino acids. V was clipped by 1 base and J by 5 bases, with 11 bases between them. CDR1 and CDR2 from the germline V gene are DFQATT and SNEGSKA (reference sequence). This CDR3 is CSARAGALTGELFF. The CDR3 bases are TGCAGTGCTAGAGCGGGAGCGTTGACCGGGGAGCTGTTTTTT.

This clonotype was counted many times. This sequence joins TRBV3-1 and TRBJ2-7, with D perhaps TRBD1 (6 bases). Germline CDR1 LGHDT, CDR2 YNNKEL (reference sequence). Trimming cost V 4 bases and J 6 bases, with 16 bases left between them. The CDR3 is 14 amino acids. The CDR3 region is CASSRDQGLGEQYF. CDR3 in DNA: TGTGCCAGCAGCCGTGATCAGGGGTTAGGCGAGCAGTACTTC.

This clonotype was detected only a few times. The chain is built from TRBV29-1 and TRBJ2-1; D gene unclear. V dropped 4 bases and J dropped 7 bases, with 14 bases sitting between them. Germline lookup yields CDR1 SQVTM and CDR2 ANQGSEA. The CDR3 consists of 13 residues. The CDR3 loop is CSVVDSTRNEQFF. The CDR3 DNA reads TGCAGCGTTGTGGATAGCACCAGGAATGAGCAGTTCTTC.

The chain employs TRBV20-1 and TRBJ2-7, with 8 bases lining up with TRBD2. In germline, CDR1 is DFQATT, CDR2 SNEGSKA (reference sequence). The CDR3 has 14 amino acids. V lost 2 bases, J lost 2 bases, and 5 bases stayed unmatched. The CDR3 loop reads CSARTSSGAYEQYF. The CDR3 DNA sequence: TGCAGTGCTAGAACAAGTAGCGGGGCCTACGAGCAGTACTTC.

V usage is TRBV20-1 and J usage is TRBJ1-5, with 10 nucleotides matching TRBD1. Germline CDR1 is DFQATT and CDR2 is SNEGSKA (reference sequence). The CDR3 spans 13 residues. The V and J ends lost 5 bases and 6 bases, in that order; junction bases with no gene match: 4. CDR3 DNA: TGCAGTGCTCGTGGGACAGGGGCTCAGCCCCAGCATTTT. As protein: CSARGTGAQPQHF.

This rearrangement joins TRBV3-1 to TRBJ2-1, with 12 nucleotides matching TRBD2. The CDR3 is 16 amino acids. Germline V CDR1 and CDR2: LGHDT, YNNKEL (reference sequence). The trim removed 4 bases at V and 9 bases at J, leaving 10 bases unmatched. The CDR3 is CASSRTQTSGGLEQFF. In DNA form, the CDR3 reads TGTGCCAGCAGCCGCACCCAGACTAGCGGGGGACTTGAGCAGTTCTTC.

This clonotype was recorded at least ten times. The CDR3 region has the DNA TGTGCCAGCAAGGCGGGCTGGTCCTACGAGCAGTACTTC. Residues: CASKAGWSYEQYF. The rearrangement joins TRBV2 to TRBJ2-7; tentative D call: TRBD2 (5 bases). Trimming cost V 7 bases and J 1 base, with 11 bases left between them. This CDR3 is built from 13 residues. Germline CDR1 is SNHLY and CDR2 is FYNNEI.

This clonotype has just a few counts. CDR3 sequence: CAIEGGRGETEAFF. The CDR3 DNA is TGTGCCATCGAAGGGGGGCGGGGCGAGACTGAAGCTTTCTTT. The rearrangement uses TRBV9 and TRBJ1-1; a possible D gene is TRBD1 (6 bases). Trimming took off 9 bases at V and 5 bases at J, with 20 bases between the two ends. Germline assignment: CDR1 SGDLS and CDR2 YYNGEE. This CDR3 is 14 amino acids long.

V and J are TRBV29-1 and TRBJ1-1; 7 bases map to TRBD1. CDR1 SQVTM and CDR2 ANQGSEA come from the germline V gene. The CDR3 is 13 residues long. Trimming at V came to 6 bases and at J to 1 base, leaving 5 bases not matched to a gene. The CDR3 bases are TGCAGCGTCCCGGGACAGCAGAACACTGAAGCTTTCTTT. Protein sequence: CSVPGQQNTEAFF.

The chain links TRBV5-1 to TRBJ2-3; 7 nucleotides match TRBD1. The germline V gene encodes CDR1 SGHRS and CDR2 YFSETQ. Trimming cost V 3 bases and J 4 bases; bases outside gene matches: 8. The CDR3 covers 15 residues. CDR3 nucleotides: TGCGCCAGCAGCTCGGCCACAGGGGCTCCAGATACGCAGTATTTT. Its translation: CASSSATGAPDTQYF.

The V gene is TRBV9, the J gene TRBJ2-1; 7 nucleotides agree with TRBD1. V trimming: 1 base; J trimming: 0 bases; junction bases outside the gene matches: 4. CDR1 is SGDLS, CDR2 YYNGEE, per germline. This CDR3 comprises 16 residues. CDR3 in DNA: TGTGCCAGCAGCGTAAGGGACAGCACCTCCTACAATGAGCAGTTCTTC. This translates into CASSVRDSTSYNEQFF.

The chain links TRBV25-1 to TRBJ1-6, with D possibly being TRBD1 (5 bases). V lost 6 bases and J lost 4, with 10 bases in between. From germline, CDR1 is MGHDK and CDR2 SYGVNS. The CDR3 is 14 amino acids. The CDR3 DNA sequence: TGTGCCAGCAGCTCGACAGATTATAATTCACCCCTCCACTTT. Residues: CASSSTDYNSPLHF.

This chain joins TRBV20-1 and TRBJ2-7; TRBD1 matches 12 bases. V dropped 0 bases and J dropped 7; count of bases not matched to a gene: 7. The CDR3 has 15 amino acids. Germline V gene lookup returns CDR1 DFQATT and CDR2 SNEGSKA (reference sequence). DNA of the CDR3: TGCAGTGCTAGAGATCCCGGGACAGGGGGCTGGGAGCAGTACTTC. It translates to CSARDPGTGGWEQYF.

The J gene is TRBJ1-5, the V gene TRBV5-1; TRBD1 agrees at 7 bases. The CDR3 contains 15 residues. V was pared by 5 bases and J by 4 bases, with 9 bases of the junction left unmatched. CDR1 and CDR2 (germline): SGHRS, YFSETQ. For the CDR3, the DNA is TGCGCCAGCAGACAAAGCGGGACAGCTAATCAGCCCCAGCATTTT. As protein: CASRQSGTANQPQHF.

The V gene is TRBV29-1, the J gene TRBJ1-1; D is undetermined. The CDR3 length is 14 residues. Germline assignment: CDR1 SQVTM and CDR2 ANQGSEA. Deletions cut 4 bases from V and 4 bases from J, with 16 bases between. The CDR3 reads CSVVSRSKATEAFF. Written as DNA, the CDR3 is TGCAGCGTTGTGTCGAGGTCCAAAGCCACTGAAGCTTTCTTT.

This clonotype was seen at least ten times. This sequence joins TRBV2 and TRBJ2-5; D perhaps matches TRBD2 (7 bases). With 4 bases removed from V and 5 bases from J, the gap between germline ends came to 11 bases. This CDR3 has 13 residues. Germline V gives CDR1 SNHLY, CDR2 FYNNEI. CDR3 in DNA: TGTGCCAGCAGTGGGGGGGGCAGCGAGACCCAGTACTTC. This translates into CASSGGGSETQYF.

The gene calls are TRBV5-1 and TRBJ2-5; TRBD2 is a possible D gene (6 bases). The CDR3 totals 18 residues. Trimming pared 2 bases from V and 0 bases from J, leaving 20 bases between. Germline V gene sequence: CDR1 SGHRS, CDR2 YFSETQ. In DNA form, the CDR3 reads TGCGCCAGCAGCTTAGGGGACGGGCTAGGAGGGTACCAAGAGACCCAGTACTTC. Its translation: CASSLGDGLGGYQETQYF.

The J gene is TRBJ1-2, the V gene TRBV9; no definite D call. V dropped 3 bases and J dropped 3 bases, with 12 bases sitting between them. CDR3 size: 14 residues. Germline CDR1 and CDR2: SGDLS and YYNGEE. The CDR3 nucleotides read TGTGCCAGCAGCGCGTCCCCCTGGGACTATGGCTACACCTTC. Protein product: CASSASPWDYGYTF.

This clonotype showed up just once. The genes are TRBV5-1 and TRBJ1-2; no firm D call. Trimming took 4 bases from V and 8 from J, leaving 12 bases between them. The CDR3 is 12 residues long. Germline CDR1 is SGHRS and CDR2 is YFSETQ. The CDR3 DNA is TGCGCCAGCAGCCCATCGGGGTGGGGCTACACCTTC. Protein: CASSPSGWGYTF. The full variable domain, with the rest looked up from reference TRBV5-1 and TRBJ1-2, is KAGVTQTPRYLIKTRGQQVTLSCSPISGHRSVSWYQQTPGQGLQFLFEYFSETQRNKGNFPGRFSGRQFSNSRSEMNVSTLELGDSALYLCASSPSGWGYTFGSGTRLTVV.

The CDR3: CASSLDPGTYYGYTF. The CDR3 DNA is TGCGCCAGCAGCTTGGATCCCGGAACCTACTATGGCTACACCTTC. The chain is built from TRBV5-1 and TRBJ1-2, with D unresolved. V gave up 0 bases and J gave up 3 bases, with 12 bases separating them. The CDR3 loop spans 15 amino acids. Germline lookup yields CDR1 SGHRS and CDR2 YFSETQ.

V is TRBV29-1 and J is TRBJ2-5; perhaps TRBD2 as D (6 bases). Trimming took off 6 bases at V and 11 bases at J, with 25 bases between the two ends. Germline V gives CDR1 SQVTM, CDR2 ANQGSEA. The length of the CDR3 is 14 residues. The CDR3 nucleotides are TGCAGCGTGGCCCTACTAGCATCCTACAATGAGCAGTACTTC. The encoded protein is CSVALLASYNEQYF.

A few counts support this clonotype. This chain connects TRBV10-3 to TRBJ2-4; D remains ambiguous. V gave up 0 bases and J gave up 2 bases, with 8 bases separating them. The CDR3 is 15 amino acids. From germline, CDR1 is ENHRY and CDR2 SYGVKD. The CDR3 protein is CAISESPLTKNIQYF. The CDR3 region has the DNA TGTGCCATCAGTGAGTCGCCTTTAACCAAAAACATTCAGTACTTC.

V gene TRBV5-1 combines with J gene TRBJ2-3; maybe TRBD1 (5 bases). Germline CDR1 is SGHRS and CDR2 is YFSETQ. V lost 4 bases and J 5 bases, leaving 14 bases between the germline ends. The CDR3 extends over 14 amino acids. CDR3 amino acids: CASSPGHLQDTQYF. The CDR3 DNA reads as TGCGCCAGCAGCCCAGGGCACCTCCAAGATACGCAGTATTTT. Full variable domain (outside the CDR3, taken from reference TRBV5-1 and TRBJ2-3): KAGVTQTPRYLIKTRGQQVTLSCSPISGHRSVSWYQQTPGQGLQFLFEYFSETQRNKGNFPGRFSGRQFSNSRSEMNVSTLELGDSALYLCASSPGHLQDTQYFGPGTRLTVL.

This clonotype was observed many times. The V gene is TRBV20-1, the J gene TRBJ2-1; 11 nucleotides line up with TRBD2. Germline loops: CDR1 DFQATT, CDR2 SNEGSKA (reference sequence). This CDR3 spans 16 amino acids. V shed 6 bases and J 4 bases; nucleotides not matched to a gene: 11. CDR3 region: CSAIGLAGVDYNEQFF. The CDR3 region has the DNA TGCAGTGCCATCGGACTAGCGGGCGTGGATTACAATGAGCAGTTCTTC.